Listed here are 32 T cell receptor beta chains from one sample, sequenced in a study of T cells in Graves' hyperthyroidism and ophthalmopathy. Amplified TCR beta CDR3 regions came from RNA transcripts. The study used the HTBI primer set for a first-round RT-PCR of the TCR CDR3. Using its own MiXCR run on the multiplex PCR reads, TCRdb lists one record per CDR3 protein. Counted here are fewer than 450,000 distinct CDR3 sequences, about 15% occurring once; the ten biggest clones make up roughly a third. Sequenced sample: blood. The source of these receptors is a woman under 40 with Graves' hyperthyroidism that later progressed to Graves' ophthalmopathy.

In its sample, this clonotype was seen many times. This chain joins TRBV28 and TRBJ2-7, with TRBD2 matching 7 bases. The CDR3 runs to 15 residues. The J segment lost 3 bases and the V segment lost 5 bases, leaving 10 bases of the junction unmatched. The V gene's germline CDR1 is MDHEN and CDR2 SYDVKM. In DNA form, the CDR3 reads TGTGCCAGCAGTCCCGGGGGAGGGAGTAGCTACGAGCAGTACTTC. It translates to CASSPGGGSSYEQYF. The whole variable domain, remainder taken from reference TRBV28 and TRBJ2-7, is DVKVTQSSRYLVKRTGEKVFLECVQDMDHENMFWYRQDPGLGLRLIYFSYDVKMKEKGDIPEGYSVSREKKERFSLILESASTNQTSMYLCASSPGGGSSYEQYFGPGTRLTVT.

The CDR3 DNA reads TGTGCCAGCAGCTCCTGGGATGGCGGTACTCGAAGCTCCTACAATGAGCAGTTCTTC. Translating it yields CASSSWDGGTRSSYNEQFF. The rearrangement joins TRBV11-2 to TRBJ2-1; D remains ambiguous. V was shortened by 4 bases and J by 0 bases, with 22 bases between the two germline ends. The CDR3 is 19 amino acids. CDR1 and CDR2 from the germline V gene are SGHAT and FQNNGV.

This clonotype was seen many times. The rearrangement joins TRBV10-3 to TRBJ1-1; D is unresolved. V was cut by 0 bases and J by 2 bases, with 1 base left in between. The germline V gene has CDR1 ENHRY and CDR2 SYGVKD. This CDR3 comprises 12 residues. Here the CDR3 reads CAISESNTEAFF. The CDR3 bases are TGTGCCATCAGTGAGTCTAACACTGAAGCTTTCTTT.

This clonotype was counted at least ten times. The genes are TRBV7-9 and TRBJ1-2; 7 nucleotides align to TRBD1. Germline V gene sequence: CDR1 SEHNR, CDR2 FQNEAQ (reference sequence). The V segment lost 5 bases and the J segment 6 bases; nucleotides outside the gene matches: 15. This CDR3 is built from 16 residues. This chain's CDR3 is CASSRAVAGGLHGYTF. In nucleotides, the CDR3 is TGTGCCAGCAGCCGAGCCGTGGCAGGGGGTCTTCATGGCTACACCTTC. Full variable domain (rest looked up from reference TRBV7-9 and TRBJ1-2): DTGVSQNPRHKITKRGQNVTFRCDPISEHNRLYWYRQTLGQGPEFLTYFQNEAQLEKSRLLSDRFSAERPKGSFSTLEIQRTEQGDSAMYLCASSRAVAGGLHGYTFGSGTRLTVV.

The sample holds many counts of this clonotype. The CDR3 loop reads CASSLSTGGITDTQYF. The CDR3 coding sequence is TGTGCCAGCAGCTTATCCACAGGGGGTATCACAGATACGCAGTATTTT. The V gene is TRBV11-1, the J gene TRBJ2-3; 8 bases match TRBD1. Trimming at V came to 2 bases and at J to 2 bases, leaving 6 bases not matched to a gene. The germline gives CDR1 SGHAT, CDR2 FQDESV (reference sequence). The CDR3 is 16 residues long.

This clonotype was observed many times. This sequence joins TRBV15 and TRBJ1-4; no clear D gene. Germline V CDR1 and CDR2: LNHNV, YYDKDF (reference sequence). CDR3 size: 17 residues. Between the trimmed V and J ends, which lost 0 bases and 3 bases, there was a span of 14 bases. The CDR3 spells CATSRDMAGGANEKLFF. The CDR3, as DNA: TGTGCCACCAGCAGAGATATGGCCGGCGGGGCTAATGAAAAACTGTTTTTT. The full variable domain, with the rest looked up from reference TRBV15 and TRBJ1-4, is DAMVIQNPRYQVTQFGKPVTLSCSQTLNHNVMYWYQQKSSQAPKLLFHYYDKDFNNEADTPDNFQSRRPNTSFCFLDIRSPGLGDTAMYLCATSRDMAGGANEKLFFGSGTQLSVL.

This clonotype appeared many times. This chain uses TRBV30 with TRBJ2-3; D is unclear. This CDR3 comprises 16 residues. Between the trimmed V and J ends, which lost 1 base and 0 bases, there was a span of 14 bases. Per the germline V gene, CDR1 is GTSNPN and CDR2 is SVGIG (reference sequence). CDR3 nucleotide sequence: TGTGCCTGGAGTGCCTACTACGACTCTAGCACAGATACGCAGTATTTT. Translating gives CAWSAYYDSSTDTQYF.

This clonotype was observed at least ten times. The rearrangement joins TRBV5-1 to TRBJ1-4; possible D gene TRBD1, 6 bases. Between the trimmed V and J ends, which lost 1 base and 7 bases, there was a span of 11 bases. This CDR3 is built from 14 residues. The V gene's germline CDR1 is SGHRS and CDR2 YFSETQ. This chain's CDR3 is CASSLTTGSEKLFF. As DNA, the CDR3 is TGCGCCAGCAGCTTGACCACAGGGAGTGAAAAACTGTTTTTT.

This clonotype came up many times. The gene calls are TRBV12-3 or TRBV12-4 and TRBJ2-1; 8 nucleotides agree with TRBD2. The CDR3 spans 15 residues. V shed 5 bases, J shed 7 bases, and the junction held 10 bases outside the gene matches. The CDR3 coding sequence is TGTGCCAGCAGTCCTCATAGCGGGATAGGTAATGAGCAGTTCTTC. This translates into CASSPHSGIGNEQFF.

This clonotype was counted a few times. V is TRBV20-1 and J is TRBJ2-2, with 7 bases matching TRBD2. This CDR3 spans 15 amino acids. Trimming removed 4 bases from V and 0 bases from J; junction bases left unmatched: 5. Germline values: CDR1 DFQATT, CDR2 SNEGSKA (reference sequence). The CDR3 region has the DNA TGCAGTGCTACCCCTAGCGGAGCGAACACCGGGGAGCTGTTTTTT. It yields the protein CSATPSGANTGELFF.

The chain links TRBV7-8 to TRBJ2-1, with 9 bases that match TRBD2. Looked up from germline, CDR1 is SGHVS and CDR2 is FQNEAQ. The CDR3 contains 15 residues. With 7 bases clipped from V and 12 bases from J, the junction kept 16 bases outside the gene matches. This CDR3 is CASTQAPSGVLWQFF. CDR3 coding DNA: TGTGCCAGCACCCAGGCCCCTAGCGGGGTCCTGTGGCAGTTCTTC.

For this clonotype: It may be a read error: a sequence one base away is much more abundant. The chain joins TRBV14 to TRBJ2-7; D gene ambiguous. The closer fit of TRBJ2-1 to the DNA end suggests the J call may be wrong. CDR1 SGHDN and CDR2 FVKESK come from the germline V gene. The CDR3 covers 15 residues. In DNA, the CDR3 is TGTGCCAGCAGCCAGACCGGATGGAGCTCCTACGAGCAGTTCTTC. Protein: CASSQTGWSSYEQFF.

This clonotype was observed at least ten times. The rearrangement links TRBV9 to TRBJ2-1; D is perhaps TRBD1 (7 bases). V was shortened by 4 bases and J by 0 bases, with 17 bases between the two germline ends. The CDR3 loop spans 17 amino acids. In germline, CDR1 is SGDLS, CDR2 YYNGEE. CDR3 DNA sequence: TGTGCCAGCAGCCCGCGGGACAGTCAGTTCTCCTACAATGAGCAGTTCTTC. Translating it yields CASSPRDSQFSYNEQFF.

This clonotype appeared many times. The chain links TRBV28 to TRBJ1-1; 7 bases agree with TRBD1. The CDR3 is 12 residues long. Germline V gene data show CDR1 as MDHEN and CDR2 as SYDVKM. With V trimmed by 5 bases and J by 11 bases, 8 bases remained unmatched. CDR3 region: CASSTGAERAFF. The CDR3 DNA reads as TGTGCCAGCAGTACAGGGGCGGAAAGGGCTTTCTTT.

This clonotype was counted many times. The chain has TRBV27 and TRBJ2-7; D unresolved. This CDR3 region has 13 residues. V lost 3 bases to trimming and J lost 7 bases, with 13 bases between them. CDR1 is MNHEY and CDR2 is SMNVEV in the germline V gene (reference sequence). The CDR3 loop is CASSFSMAREQYF. The DNA of the CDR3 is TGTGCCAGCAGTTTCAGCATGGCTAGGGAGCAGTACTTC.

V gene TRBV4-2 combines with J gene TRBJ2-3; 9 positions match TRBD2. V dropped 0 bases and J dropped 5; count of bases not matched to a gene: 6. The CDR3 is made up of 16 amino acids. Germline assignment: CDR1 LGHNA and CDR2 YNFKEQ. CDR3 protein: CASSQDLAGNEDTQYF. The CDR3 DNA follows: TGTGCCAGCAGCCAAGATCTAGCGGGGAATGAAGATACGCAGTATTTT.

At least ten counts were recorded for this clonotype. This chain links TRBV29-1 with TRBJ2-2, with D possibly matching TRBD2 (6 bases). Per the germline V gene, CDR1 is SQVTM and CDR2 is ANQGSEA. Trimming cost V 4 bases and J 1 base, with 7 bases left between them. The CDR3 contains 13 residues. The CDR3 DNA is TGCAGCGTTGTGGGGGGGAACACCGGGGAGCTGTTTTTT. This encodes CSVVGGNTGELFF.

This clonotype showed up many times. The chain recombines TRBV28 with TRBJ2-7; TRBD1 aligns across 10 bases. This CDR3 contains 15 residues. Per the germline V gene, CDR1 is MDHEN and CDR2 is SYDVKM. V lost 6 bases and J lost 2; bases outside the gene matches: 7. The CDR3 reads CASSQGGTGAYEQYF. DNA of the CDR3: TGTGCCAGCAGCCAAGGCGGGACAGGGGCCTACGAGCAGTACTTC.

In its sample, this clonotype was seen a few times. The chain joins TRBV27 to TRBJ1-5; the D gene is possibly TRBD1 (5 bases). Trimming took off 6 bases at V and 8 bases at J, with 14 bases between the two ends. Germline V lookup: CDR1 MNHEY, CDR2 SMNVEV (reference sequence). This CDR3 comprises 13 residues. The CDR3, as DNA: TGTGCCAGCAGCACGAGAATGGGGGAGCCCCAGCATTTT. Translated, it gives CASSTRMGEPQHF.

The genes are TRBV30 and TRBJ2-5; 11 bases align to TRBD2. The CDR3 totals 14 residues. V shed 6 bases and J 2 bases; nucleotides not matched to a gene: 5. The germline V gene has CDR1 GTSNPN and CDR2 SVGIG (reference sequence). As DNA, the CDR3 is TGTGCCTGCCACGGGACTAGCGGACAAGAGACCCAGTACTTC. Amino acids: CACHGTSGQETQYF.

The genes are TRBV28 and TRBJ2-7; 7 bases fit TRBD1. Germline-derived CDR1 and CDR2 are MDHEN and SYDVKM. With V trimmed by 4 bases and J by 6 bases, 6 bases remained unmatched. This CDR3 spans 13 amino acids. The DNA of the CDR3 is TGTGCCAGCAGTTCGAAGGGGGCGGTCGAGCAGTACTTC. This translates into CASSSKGAVEQYF.

This chain connects TRBV5-5 to TRBJ2-3, with 7 bases fitting TRBD2. CDR3 length: 19 residues. Germline lookup yields CDR1 SGHKS and CDR2 YYEKEE (reference sequence). The trim removed 0 bases at V and 0 bases at J, leaving 13 bases unmatched. CDR3 DNA: TGTGCCAGCAGCTTGGAGCGGGGAAGTACTCACCCTAGCACAGATACGCAGTATTTT. Protein: CASSLERGSTHPSTDTQYF.

This clonotype was detected only a few times. This sequence joins TRBV6-1 and TRBJ1-1; D gene unclear. Germline loops: CDR1 MNHNS, CDR2 SASEGT. CDR3 size: 15 residues. The V end was cut by 2 bases, the J end by 3 bases, with 13 bases between. The CDR3 here is CASSELVRGYTEAFF. In nucleotides, the CDR3 is TGTGCCAGCAGTGAATTAGTCCGAGGGTACACTGAAGCTTTCTTT.

V is TRBV29-1 and J is TRBJ2-7; 8 bases fit TRBD1. The CDR3 runs to 11 residues. The V and J ends lost 6 bases and 9 bases, in that order; junction bases with no gene match: 7. CDR1 is SQVTM, CDR2 ANQGSEA, per germline. The DNA for the CDR3 is TGCAGCGTAGAAACAGGGGGATGGCAGTACTTC. Its protein is CSVETGGWQYF.

This clonotype was seen many times. This chain links TRBV2 with TRBJ2-3, with TRBD2 matching 9 bases. This CDR3 is 15 amino acids long. J was trimmed by 6 bases and V by 6 bases; bases with no gene match: 10. CDR1 is SNHLY, CDR2 FYNNEI, per germline. The CDR3 nucleotides are TGTGCCAGCAGCCCCCAGGGACTAGCATTGGATACGCAGTATTTT. This codes for CASSPQGLALDTQYF.

This clonotype was detected many times. The genes are TRBV5-6 and TRBJ1-4, with 8 positions matching TRBD1. Germline V gene sequence: CDR1 SGHDT, CDR2 YYEEEE. CDR3 length equals 13 residues. The V gene end was trimmed by 3 bases and the J gene end by 6 bases; junction bases not matched to a gene: 1. CDR3: CASSWTGHEKLFF. In DNA form, the CDR3 reads TGTGCCAGCAGCTGGACAGGGCATGAAAAACTGTTTTTT.

The rearrangement links TRBV4-1 to TRBJ1-4; the D is unclear. There are 16 residues in the CDR3. Looked up from germline, CDR1 is MGHRA and CDR2 is YSYEKL. V lost 0 bases and J 0 bases, leaving 8 bases between the germline ends. CDR3 protein: CASSQEVATTNEKLFF. The CDR3, as DNA: TGCGCCAGCAGCCAAGAGGTGGCAACAACTAATGAAAAACTGTTTTTT.

J is TRBJ2-2 and V is TRBV4-1; D could derive from TRBD1 or TRBD2 (7 bases each). This CDR3 is built from 19 residues. CDR1 and CDR2 (germline): MGHRA, YSYEKL. Between the trimmed V and J ends, which lost 4 bases and 0 bases, there was a span of 21 bases. CDR3 DNA: TGCGCCAGCAGCCCCGGGGGGATAGGGACAGAACCGAACACCGGGGAGCTGTTTTTT. Its translation is CASSPGGIGTEPNTGELFF.

This clonotype was counted ten times or more. The V call is TRBV9, the J call TRBJ2-5; TRBD2 matches at 8 bases. Germline V gene data show CDR1 as SGDLS and CDR2 as YYNGEE. With 4 bases clipped from V and 4 bases from J, the junction kept 15 bases outside the gene matches. The CDR3 loop spans 17 amino acids. CDR3 residues: CASSPGVQAGVRETQYF. CDR3 DNA sequence: TGTGCCAGCAGCCCTGGAGTACAAGCGGGAGTTAGAGAGACCCAGTACTTC.

Ten or more counts support this clonotype. The rearrangement joins TRBV5-1 to TRBJ1-1, with 9 bases matching TRBD1. Germline CDR1 SGHRS, CDR2 YFSETQ. After removal of 4 bases from V and 3 bases from J, the junction contained 4 bases not matched to a gene. This CDR3 contains 14 residues. The CDR3 loop reads CASSLGTGHTEAFF. The CDR3 DNA follows: TGCGCCAGCAGCCTTGGGACAGGGCACACTGAAGCTTTCTTT.

The CDR3 here is CASSLSPGANVLTF. CDR3 coding DNA: TGTGCCAGCAGCTTATCCCCTGGGGCCAACGTCCTGACTTTC. The chain uses TRBV11-2 and TRBJ2-6; no reliable D call. The CDR3 is 14 residues long. The V gene lost 2 bases and the J gene lost 2 bases, with 4 bases spanning the gap. Germline assignment: CDR1 SGHAT and CDR2 FQNNGV. Full variable domain (outside the CDR3, taken from reference TRBV11-2 and TRBJ2-6): EAGVAQSPRYKIIEKRQSVAFWCNPISGHATLYWYQQILGQGPKLLIQFQNNGVVDDSQLPKDRFSAERLKGVDSTLKIQPAKLEDSAVYLCASSLSPGANVLTFGAGSRLTVL.

This clonotype was counted at least ten times. V gene TRBV11-2 combines with J gene TRBJ2-2; no clear D. Trimming stripped 5 bases from V and 8 bases from J, with 18 bases between. The V gene's germline CDR1 is SGHAT and CDR2 FQNNGV. The CDR3 totals 15 residues. The CDR3 sequence: CASSPIGLLVGELFF. The CDR3 coding sequence is TGTGCCAGCAGCCCTATCGGGTTGTTGGTTGGGGAGCTGTTTTTT.